The clone carrying this TCR beta chain occurred many times. Its antigen is undetermined. These data originate in a study of human T cells and chemical hapten exposure. Whole-study findings and limits: Patch test scores rose with PT1 expanded TCR counts, a positive correlation.

The time point here: patch test 1, 2 weeks after DPC sensitization. Treatment indicated: therapeutic diphenylcyclopropenone sensitization with weekly scalp DPC. Each CDR3 protein is one row after TCRdb ran MiXCR on the RACE reads. The repertoire holds more than 80,000 distinct CDR3 sequences, under 9% seen once, with 1.5% to 1.9% in the top ten. The CDR3 runs to 13 residues. The germline V and J ends were trimmed by 6 bases and 1 base, with 12 bases remaining between them. Germline V gene sequence: CDR1 SQVTM, CDR2 ANQGSEA. The starting material was whole blood, obtained in connection with sensitization to the hapten diphenylcyclopropenone (DPC). This clonotype was obtained from a woman aged 25 to 39 with alopecia areata. Some clones in this sample may be carry-over from other donors' samples. This chain links TRBV29-1 with TRBJ1-1; D is perhaps TRBD1 (6 bases). The CDR3 sequence: CSVMGGSNTEAFF. The CDR3 bases are TGCAGCGTGATGGGGGGCTCGAACACTGAAGCTTTCTTT.